This T cell receptor (beta chain) was sequenced in a study of shared clonotypes between healthy human individuals. The repertoire was sequenced with immunoSEQ multiplex PCR; TCRdb's copy has only in-frame clones and lacks some. The sample holds some 1 million clones, approximately 68% seen once. This receptor was taken from a man aged 18 to 30 in good health. The sequenced material came from memory CD4+ T cells sorted from blood. Regarding subset: CD45RA-negative fraction.

The CDR3 here is CAVHQGSDNEQFF. As DNA, the CDR3 is TGTGCCGTCCACCAGGGATCGGACAATGAGCAGTTCTTC. The rearrangement links TRBV7-9 to TRBJ2-1; D is possibly TRBD1 (5 bases). Trimming removed 11 bases at V and 5 bases at J, with 16 bases between. This CDR3 contains 13 residues. Germline CDR1 and CDR2: SEHNR and FQNEAQ (reference sequence).